These 10 T cell receptor beta chains were sequenced from one sample in a study of T cell clones after liver transplantation. Clones were read by immunoSEQ multiplex PCR, and TCRdb kept only the in-frame ones, dropping some. The data contain fewer than 80,000 clones, around 80% of them singletons. Source: CD4+ T cells from blood, taken around 48 months after liver transplant. The receptors were gathered from a human patient who received a liver transplant. Part of the T cells may come from the graft donor.

The chain uses TRBV28 and TRBJ2-3, with 7 bases lining up with TRBD2. After removal of 6 bases from V and 2 bases from J, the junction contained 5 bases not matched to a gene. The CDR3 covers 14 residues. CDR1 MDHEN and CDR2 SYDVKM come from the germline V gene. CDR3: CASRSAGTTDTQYF. The CDR3 nucleotides read TGTGCCAGCAGATCAGCGGGGACCACAGATACGCAGTATTTT. The full variable domain, with the rest looked up from reference TRBV28 and TRBJ2-3, is DVKVTQSSRYLVKRTGEKVFLECVQDMDHENMFWYRQDPGLGLRLIYFSYDVKMKEKGDIPEGYSVSREKKERFSLILESASTNQTSMYLCASRSAGTTDTQYFGPGTRLTVL.

This chain uses TRBV2 with TRBJ2-7; D perhaps matches TRBD1 (6 bases). Germline CDR1 reads SNHLY; CDR2 reads FYNNEI. The CDR3 has 14 amino acids. V shed 5 bases and J shed 5 bases, with 16 bases lying between them. CDR3 loop: CASSRGRGSNEQYF. In nucleotides, the CDR3 is TGTGCCAGCAGTCGGGGCAGGGGATCCAACGAGCAGTACTTC.

The chain combines TRBV7-2 with TRBJ2-5; tentatively, D is TRBD2 (5 bases). V was shortened by 3 bases and J by 1 base, with 9 bases between the two germline ends. This CDR3 contains 14 residues. CDR1 is SGHTA, CDR2 FQGNSA, per germline. This chain's CDR3 is CASSLAGTQETQYF. Here the CDR3 DNA reads TGTGCCAGCAGCTTGGCGGGCACCCAAGAGACCCAGTACTTC.

The chain uses TRBV7-3 and TRBJ2-5, with 7 bases matching TRBD1. The V gene end was trimmed by 6 bases and the J gene end by 7 bases; junction bases not matched to a gene: 8. The length of the CDR3 is 13 residues. The V gene's germline CDR1 is SGHTA and CDR2 FQGTGA. The CDR3 loop is CASSPDREGTQYF. In DNA, the CDR3 is TGTGCCAGCAGTCCCGACAGGGAAGGGACCCAGTACTTC.

The chain carries TRBV5-6 and TRBJ1-5, with a weak D call TRBD1 (5 bases). The V and J ends lost 2 bases and 6 bases respectively, with 9 bases between them. There are 13 residues in the CDR3. CDR1 and CDR2 (germline): SGHDT, YYEEEE. The CDR3 nucleotides are TGTGCCAGCAGCTTAAGGGGAGTTCAGCCCCAGCATTTT. Its translation: CASSLRGVQPQHF.

The gene calls are TRBV28 and TRBJ2-3; a weak D match, TRBD2 (6 bases). V gave up 5 bases and J gave up 3 bases, with 24 bases separating them. CDR1 and CDR2 (germline): MDHEN, SYDVKM. The CDR3 has 18 residues. The CDR3: CASSKRALRGPKTDTQYF. As DNA, the CDR3 is TGTGCCAGCAGTAAGCGGGCCCTCCGAGGGCCTAAAACAGATACGCAGTATTTT.

The chain recombines TRBV7-6 with TRBJ2-1; possible D gene TRBD2, 5 bases. CDR3 length: 16 residues. Trimming pared 3 bases from V and 2 bases from J, leaving 14 bases between. The germline gives CDR1 SGHVS, CDR2 FNYEAQ. For the CDR3, the DNA is TGTGCCAGCAGCTTTTTGAGCGGAGAGACCTACAATGAGCAGTTCTTC. Translated: CASSFLSGETYNEQFF.

As for this clone: This CDR3 is also generated by other DNA sequences in the sample. The chain recombines TRBV7-9 with TRBJ2-7; D unresolved. CDR1 is SEHNR, CDR2 FQNEAQ, per germline (reference sequence). V lost 5 bases and J 4 bases, leaving 6 bases between the germline ends. The CDR3 covers 11 residues. The CDR3 coding sequence is TGTGCCAGCAGCGTTGCATACGAGCAGTACTTC. This encodes CASSVAYEQYF.

There are a few counts of this clone. The chain carries TRBV28 and TRBJ1-4; D gene unclear. The V and J ends lost 10 bases and 6 bases respectively, with 12 bases between them. Per germline, CDR1 MDHEN and CDR2 SYDVKM. The CDR3 extends over 12 amino acids. The CDR3 sequence is CATGGWDEKLFF. The CDR3 DNA reads as TGTGCCACGGGAGGGTGGGATGAAAAACTGTTTTTT.

The J gene is TRBJ2-5, the V gene TRBV4-1; D not certain. Germline values: CDR1 MGHRA, CDR2 YSYEKL. CDR3 length: 15 residues. Deletions cut 1 base from V and 5 bases from J, with 14 bases between. The CDR3 region has the DNA TGCGCCAGCAGCCAAGCTCCCCTACCCCAGGAGACCCAGTACTTC. Its protein product is CASSQAPLPQETQYF.